The TCR beta chain under discussion was sequenced for a study of beta chain features in type 1 diabetes. Study summary: Researchers looked at some 99 million sorted cells across all samples.

Study-wide results and limits: It was not settled here whether HLA type affects TCRB rearrangement. Compared to healthy donors, patients appeared to have naive, central memory and Treg TCRB repertoires that were more alike.

TCRB transcripts that were expressed got sequenced, as all of the isolated RNA had been reverse transcribed. Data came from immunoSEQ multiplex PCR; TCRdb stores just in-frame clones and leaves some out. The sample carries 37,000 or so clones, around 49% recorded once. This clone was counted only a few times. Antigen unknown. CD45RO/CCR7/CD25/CD127/CD95/CD27 sorting isolated CD4+ naive, central memory, regulatory and stem cell-like memory cells. CDR1 is SGHTA, CDR2 FQGNSA, per germline. The germline V and J ends were trimmed by 5 bases and 0 bases, with 11 bases remaining between them. The CDR3 totals 15 residues.

This receptor was taken from a woman aged 18-29 years in good health. V usage is TRBV7-2 and J usage is TRBJ2-1, with a weak D call TRBD2 (6 bases). Specimen: central memory CD4+ T cells from blood. The CDR3 is CASSIGSSSYNEQFF. Written as DNA, the CDR3 is TGTGCCAGCAGCATCGGGAGTTCCTCCTACAATGAGCAGTTCTTC. Full variable domain (rest looked up from reference TRBV7-2 and TRBJ2-1): GAGVSQSPSNKVTEKGKDVELRCDPISGHTALYWYRQSLGQGLEFLIYFQGNSAPDKSGLPSDRFSAERTGGSVSTLTIQRTQQEDSAVYLCASSIGSSSYNEQFFGPGTRLTVL.